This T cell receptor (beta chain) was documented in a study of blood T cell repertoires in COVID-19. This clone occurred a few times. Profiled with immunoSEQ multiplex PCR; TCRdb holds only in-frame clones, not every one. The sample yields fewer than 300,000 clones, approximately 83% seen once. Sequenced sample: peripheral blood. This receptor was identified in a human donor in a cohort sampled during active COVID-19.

CDR3 in DNA: TGTGCCAGCAGCTTAGGTGAAGCGGGGGGCCAAGAGACCCAGTACTTC. It yields the protein CASSLGEAGGQETQYF. The genes are TRBV7-2 and TRBJ2-5, with 9 bases aligning to TRBD2. The CDR3 runs 16 residues. After removal of 1 base from V and 1 base from J, the junction contained 4 bases not matched to a gene. The germline V gene encodes CDR1 SGHTA and CDR2 FQGNSA.